The T cell receptor beta chain under discussion was sequenced for a study of T cell responses to AZD1222 COVID-19 vaccine. Whole-study findings and limits: Unmutated variant regions reportedly attract nearly half of all spike-specific TCRs. The donor group comprised mostly white British people and more females; the analysis possibly underestimated clonal diversity.

The assay was immunoSEQ multiplex PCR, and TCRdb's table has in-frame clones only and misses some. This sample has about 110,000 clones, with approximately 89% found just once. Note on this clone: The antigen remains undetermined.

Material: peripheral blood, obtained on day 0 of MenACWY control vaccination. The origin of this receptor is an adult in good health.

The CDR3 loop reads CAIKGQYNEQFF. In nucleotides, the CDR3 is TGTGCCATCAAAGGACAGTACAATGAGCAGTTCTTC. The chain employs TRBV19 and TRBJ2-1; tentatively, D is TRBD1 (6 bases). V lost 10 bases, J lost 4 bases, and 11 bases lay in between. The germline gives CDR1 LNHDA, CDR2 SQIVND (reference sequence). The CDR3 sequence is 12 residues long.